Listed here are 20 T cell receptor beta chains from one sample, sequenced in a study of T cell clonality in common variable immunodeficiency. TCRdb's table, derived via immunoSEQ multiplex PCR, lists solely in-frame clones and lacks some. This record lists 40,000 to 45,000 clones, none seen once only, and the top ten clones contain about 0.68%. Specimen: peripheral blood mononuclear cells. The receptors come from a person aged 18 to 69 in good health.

The sample holds many counts of this clone. The read finishes 3 residues shy of the CDR3 end, and the germline J gene is used to complete it. The chain recombines TRBV20-1 with TRBJ1-2; 11 nucleotides match TRBD1. The germline V gene has CDR1 DFQATT and CDR2 SNEGSKA (reference sequence). CDR3 length: 14 residues. With 4 bases clipped from V and 5 bases from J, the junction kept 6 bases outside the gene matches. The CDR3 bases that were read are TGCAGTGCTAAAAGGACAGGGGGCTTATATGGC. Its translation is CSAKRTGGLYG. The CDR3 reads in full as CSAKRTGGLYGYTF.

This clone has a count of ten or more. Read sequence stops 3 residues before the CDR3 end, and the germline J gene provides the missing end. J is TRBJ1-5 and V is TRBV19; 8 nucleotides agree with TRBD1. Looked up from germline, CDR1 is LNHDA and CDR2 is SQIVND (reference sequence). The ends lost 3 bases at V and 1 base at J; junction bases unmatched: 2. The CDR3 sequence is 15 residues long. The CDR3 DNA, read in part, is TGTGCCAGTAGTATTCAGGGGGCGAGCAATCAGCCC. This codes for CASSIQGASNQP. The whole CDR3 region reads CASSIQGASNQPQHF.

There are many counts of this clone. The observed sequence ends 3 residues before the CDR3 terminus, with the missing tail filled in from the germline J gene. The chain is built from TRBV4-1 and TRBJ2-1; 10 nucleotides align to TRBD2. The germline V gene has CDR1 MGHRA and CDR2 YSYEKL. The CDR3 runs to 15 residues. After removal of 3 bases from V and 2 bases from J, the junction contained 1 base not matched to a gene. The sequenced part of the CDR3 DNA is TGCGCCAGCAGCCAGGGACTAGCGACCTACAATGAG. This codes for CASSQGLATYNE. The CDR3 reads in full as CASSQGLATYNEQFF.

This clone was detected many times. The CDR3 end is not reached by the read, which stops 3 residues before it; the germline J gene fills it in. The rearrangement uses TRBV2 and TRBJ1-4; TRBD1 might be the D (5 bases). CDR3 length equals 14 residues. V was trimmed by 7 bases and J by 6 bases, leaving 15 bases between them. Germline V CDR1 and CDR2: SNHLY, FYNNEI. CDR3 amino acids: CASKQEVGDEKLFF. The sequenced part of the CDR3 DNA is TGTGCCAGCAAACAGGAGGTCGGCGATGAAAAA.

This clone was observed many times. The CDR3 end is not reached by the read, which stops 3 residues before it; the germline J gene fills it in. The J gene is TRBJ1-2, the V gene TRBV5-6, with D perhaps TRBD1 (5 bases). CDR3 length: 15 residues. Trimming removed 0 bases from V and 4 bases from J, with 13 bases in between. CDR1 is SGHDT and CDR2 is YYEEEE in the germline V gene. This CDR3 reads CASSLVGGVGYGYTF. Incomplete CDR3 DNA: TGTGCCAGCAGCTTGGTCGGGGGGGTTGGCTATGGC.

As regards this clone: The read ends 3 residues early relative to the CDR3; the germline J gene fills the gap. V usage is TRBV20-1 and J usage is TRBJ2-1; D possibly corresponds to TRBD1 (5 bases). The CDR3 contains 15 residues. With 3 bases removed from V and 0 bases from J, the gap between germline ends came to 12 bases. Germline V gene data show CDR1 as DFQATT and CDR2 as SNEGSKA (reference sequence). The CDR3 loop is CSARQGKDSYNEQFF. The CDR3 DNA, read in part, is TGCAGTGCTAGGCAGGGTAAGGACTCCTACAATGAG.

This clone was detected many times. The CDR3 extends 3 residues past the end of the read, so its final part is completed from the germline J gene. The chain recombines TRBV6-2 or TRBV6-3 with TRBJ1-5, with 9 bases that match TRBD1. The CDR3 is made up of 15 amino acids. CDR1 is MNHEY and CDR2 is SVGEGT in the germline V gene. V was pared by 6 bases and J by 5 bases, with 8 bases of the junction left unmatched. CDR3 residues: CASRSGTGYYQPQHF. The part of the CDR3 DNA that was read is TGTGCCAGCAGGTCCGGGACAGGGTATTATCAGCCC.

Comments on this clone: The read gets to within 3 residues of the CDR3 end, and the germline J gene fills in the rest. V usage is TRBV7-9 and J usage is TRBJ1-1; D is possibly TRBD1 (6 bases). The germline V gene has CDR1 SEHNR and CDR2 FQNEAQ (reference sequence). This CDR3 spans 13 amino acids. The CDR3 DNA, read in part, is TGTGCCAGCAGCGAACCAGGGGAATCGACA. Translating gives CASSEPGEST. The full CDR3 protein reads CASSEPGESTAFF.

Notes on this clone: Coverage ceases 3 residues before the CDR3 finishes, and the germline J gene fills in the end. The chain employs TRBV2 and TRBJ1-3; TRBD1 matches at 7 bases. Looked up from germline, CDR1 is SNHLY and CDR2 is FYNNEI. Unmatched junction bases numbered 9, after V lost 6 bases and J lost 7 bases. This CDR3 spans 14 amino acids. The CDR3 here is CASRTIGGRNTIYF. The CDR3 bases that were read are TGTGCCAGCAGGACGATAGGGGGCCGCAACACC.

This clone was found many times. The CDR3 end falls 3 residues outside the read, so it is completed with the germline J gene. This rearrangement joins TRBV2 to TRBJ2-2; D unclear. The germline CDR1 and CDR2 sequences are SNHLY and FYNNEI. V lost 4 bases to trimming and J lost 0 bases, with 6 bases between them. The CDR3 consists of 14 residues. The CDR3 loop reads CASSAVANTGELFF. The sequenced part of the CDR3 DNA is TGTGCCAGCAGTGCGGTTGCGAACACCGGGGAG.

This clone was detected ten times or more. The CDR3 end is not reached by the read, which stops 3 residues before it; the germline J gene fills it in. The J gene is TRBJ1-1, the V gene TRBV5-1, with D unclear. The ends were cut back, 1 base at V and 1 base at J, with 8 bases in the middle. CDR3 size: 14 residues. Germline CDR1 is SGHRS and CDR2 is YFSETQ. The CDR3 spells CASSLLVSNTEAFF. The sequenced part of the CDR3 DNA is TGCGCCAGCAGCTTGTTAGTATCGAACACTGAA.

This clone was seen only a few times. The read terminates 3 residues ahead of where the CDR3 ends, so the germline J gene completes it. J is TRBJ1-2 and V is TRBV6-1; D gene ambiguous. Germline V lookup: CDR1 MNHNS, CDR2 SASEGT. This CDR3 region has 15 residues. Incomplete CDR3 DNA: TGTGCCAGCAGTGCGACTAGCGGGAGCTCCTACGAC. It yields the protein CASSATSGSSYD. The entire CDR3 protein reads CASSATSGSSYDYTF.

There are many counts of this clone. The CDR3 end lies 3 residues beyond the end of the read and is filled in from the germline J gene. The chain employs TRBV20-1 and TRBJ1-5; D might be TRBD1 (5 bases). The CDR3 has 15 residues. Per the germline V gene, CDR1 is DFQATT and CDR2 is SNEGSKA (reference sequence). V was clipped by 4 bases and J by 0 bases, with 13 bases between them. The DNA read from the CDR3 is TGCAGTGCTAACCCTACAGGATATAGCAATCAGCCC. Protein product: CSANPTGYSNQP. The CDR3 in its entirety is CSANPTGYSNQPQHF.

This clone was detected ten times or more. The CDR3 is cut off 3 residues early in the read; its end comes from the germline J gene. This chain uses TRBV30 with TRBJ2-4, with a possible D match to TRBD2 (5 bases). Per germline, CDR1 GTSNPN and CDR2 SVGIG (reference sequence). This CDR3 has 13 amino acids. Deletions cut 5 bases from V and 3 bases from J, with 11 bases between. CDR3 sequence: CAWGLAGKNIQYF. The DNA read from the CDR3 is TGTGCCTGGGGCCTTGCGGGCAAAAACATT.

This clone was picked up many times. The CDR3 is cut off 3 residues early in the read; its end comes from the germline J gene. This chain joins TRBV4-1 and TRBJ1-1; unclear D gene. This CDR3 has 15 residues. Per the germline V gene, CDR1 is MGHRA and CDR2 is YSYEKL. V was trimmed by 3 bases and J by 0 bases, leaving 11 bases between them. CDR3 bases read: TGCGCCAGCAGCCACTTCGGGGTAGTGAACACTGAA. Translation: CASSHFGVVNTE. The whole CDR3 reads CASSHFGVVNTEAFF.

There are many counts of this clone. The sequence runs out 3 residues before the end of the CDR3; the remainder is reconstructed from the germline J gene. The chain has TRBV20-1 and TRBJ1-2; 7 nucleotides match TRBD1. The CDR3 consists of 12 residues. In germline, CDR1 is DFQATT, CDR2 SNEGSKA (reference sequence). Partial CDR3 DNA: TGCAGTTGGCAGGACAGGCTCATGTCC. Encoded protein: CSWQDRLMS. The entire CDR3 protein is CSWQDRLMSYTF.

This clone has at least ten counts. The CDR3 is cut off 3 residues early in the read; its end comes from the germline J gene. The rearrangement links TRBV6-2 or TRBV6-3 to TRBJ1-4; 7 nucleotides agree with TRBD1. The CDR3 is 14 amino acids. CDR1 and CDR2 (germline): MNHEY, SVGEGT. J lost 5 bases, V lost 10 bases, and 10 bases had no gene match. Incomplete CDR3 DNA: TGTGCCATTCTCCTACAGGGGCCGAATGAAAAA. It translates to CAILLQGPNEK. In full, the CDR3 reads CAILLQGPNEKLFF.

This clone has ten or more counts. The read halts 3 residues ahead of the CDR3 end, with the missing end drawn from the germline J gene. The chain recombines TRBV4-1 with TRBJ1-1, with a weak D call TRBD1 (5 bases). The CDR3 sequence is 18 residues long. Per the germline V gene, CDR1 is MGHRA and CDR2 is YSYEKL. V was shortened by 1 base and J by 1 base, with 19 bases between the two germline ends. The CDR3 here is CASSQGVTLWGENTEAFF. The sequenced CDR3 bases are TGCGCCAGCAGCCAAGGAGTGACCCTTTGGGGCGAGAACACTGAA.

This clone has a count of ten or more. The CDR3 end is not reached by the read, which stops 3 residues before it; the germline J gene fills it in. The rearrangement uses TRBV6-2 or TRBV6-3 and TRBJ1-3; D remains ambiguous. With 6 bases removed from V and 0 bases from J, the gap between germline ends came to 15 bases. Germline values: CDR1 MNHEY, CDR2 SVGEGT. The CDR3 contains 16 residues. The CDR3 is CASSSYYSSSGNTIYF. Partial CDR3 DNA: TGTGCCAGCAGCTCCTATTATTCGAGCTCTGGAAACACC.

This clone was counted at least ten times. The read terminates 3 residues before the CDR3 end, so the remaining end is supplied by the germline J gene. V and J are TRBV7-9 and TRBJ1-4, with D unclear. CDR1 and CDR2 from the germline V gene are SEHNR and FQNEAQ (reference sequence). V gave up 8 bases and J gave up 8 bases, with 15 bases separating them. The CDR3 is 13 residues long. The DNA read from the CDR3 is TGTGCCAGCCAGGCCCCGAGCAAGGAAAAA. This translates into CASQAPSKEK. The full CDR3 is CASQAPSKEKLFF.